Following are 29 T cell receptor beta chains from one sample sequenced in a study of shared clonotypes between healthy human individuals. TCRdb keeps only in-frame clones here, not all; method: immunoSEQ multiplex PCR. The sample includes over a million clones, about four fifths of them seen just once. The sequenced sample consisted of memory CD4+ T cells from PBMCs. Noted subset: CD45RA-negative fraction. Every receptor here comes from a man aged 18-30 years in good health. Some clones in this sample may be carry-over from other donors' samples.

This CDR3 reads CASSPGLADNNEQFF. The CDR3 DNA reads as TGTGCCAGCAGCCCGGGACTAGCGGATAACAATGAGCAGTTCTTC. This chain links TRBV7-9 with TRBJ2-1; 11 nucleotides match TRBD2. With V trimmed by 5 bases and J by 5 bases, 5 bases remained unmatched. Germline CDR1 reads SEHNR; CDR2 reads FQNEAQ (reference sequence). The CDR3 spans 15 residues.

J is TRBJ2-7 and V is TRBV7-2; no definite D call. The CDR3 runs to 14 residues. The germline V gene has CDR1 SGHTA and CDR2 FQGNSA. V was trimmed by 1 base and J by 3 bases, leaving 10 bases between them. CDR3 in DNA: TGTGCCAGCAGCTTAGATTCGTGGAGCTACGAGCAGTACTTC. It codes for CASSLDSWSYEQYF.

This clone was seen a handful of times. The J gene is TRBJ2-5, the V gene TRBV5-1; TRBD2 aligns across 7 bases. V gave up 3 bases and J gave up 5 bases; unmatched junction bases: 13. Germline CDR1 and CDR2: SGHRS and YFSETQ. There are 16 residues in the CDR3. The CDR3 spells CASSSRSGGPGETQYF. CDR3 nucleotides: TGCGCCAGCAGCTCGAGGTCGGGAGGCCCTGGCGAGACCCAGTACTTC.

The chain combines TRBV5-1 with TRBJ1-2; 10 nucleotides agree with TRBD1. The CDR3 is 16 residues long. In germline, CDR1 is SGHRS, CDR2 YFSETQ. With V trimmed by 5 bases and J by 7 bases, 14 bases remained unmatched. The CDR3 sequence is CASRPRGTGAEGGYTF. CDR3 nucleotide sequence: TGCGCCAGCAGACCCCGAGGGACAGGGGCGGAAGGTGGCTACACCTTC.

The count of this clone is one. This chain joins TRBV25-1 and TRBJ2-1; D call uncertain. CDR1 MGHDK and CDR2 SYGVNS come from the germline V gene. V was clipped by 4 bases and J by 0 bases, with 7 bases between them. CDR3 size: 14 residues. CDR3 residues: CASSARSSYNEQFF. In DNA form, the CDR3 reads TGTGCCAGCAGTGCCCGGAGCTCCTACAATGAGCAGTTCTTC.

The CDR3 coding sequence is TGTGCCAGCAGCGTACATCTGGGGGGAGATACGCAGTATTTT. Protein product: CASSVHLGGDTQYF. The rearrangement uses TRBV9 and TRBJ2-3; maybe TRBD2 (6 bases). Trimming took off 1 base at V and 5 bases at J, with 11 bases between the two ends. Germline CDR1 SGDLS, CDR2 YYNGEE. This CDR3 spans 14 amino acids.

The gene calls are TRBV15 and TRBJ2-3, with D perhaps given as TRBD1 or TRBD2 (6 bases each). V lost 1 base to trimming and J lost 1 base, with 15 bases between them. This CDR3 has 17 residues. CDR1 and CDR2 from the germline V gene are LNHNV and YYDKDF (reference sequence). Here the CDR3 DNA reads TGTGCCACCAGCAGAGGCTGGGGGGCTGGGGGCACAGATACGCAGTATTTT. Its translation is CATSRGWGAGGTDTQYF.

The chain couples TRBV28 to TRBJ1-5, with D possibly being TRBD1 (6 bases). The V end was cut by 0 bases, the J end by 2 bases, with 8 bases between. Looked up from germline, CDR1 is MDHEN and CDR2 is SYDVKM. The CDR3 consists of 15 residues. This CDR3 reads CASSLWGAGNQPQHF. The DNA for the CDR3 is TGTGCCAGCAGTTTATGGGGGGCTGGCAATCAGCCCCAGCATTTT.

The chain carries TRBV10-3 and TRBJ1-2; tentatively, D is TRBD1 (5 bases). Trimming shortened V by 10 bases and J by 2 bases, and 11 bases separated the two germline ends. Germline V lookup: CDR1 ENHRY, CDR2 SYGVKD. There are 12 residues in the CDR3. The CDR3 DNA reads TGTGCCACCGGGACGGGGAACTATGGCTACACCTTC. Translation: CATGTGNYGYTF.

This clone came up a few times. The chain employs TRBV20-1 and TRBJ1-1; D not resolved. Deletions cut 6 bases from V and 3 bases from J, with 8 bases between. CDR1 DFQATT and CDR2 SNEGSKA come from the germline V gene (reference sequence). CDR3 length equals 11 residues. CDR3 region: CSAVRDTEAFF. The DNA for the CDR3 is TGCAGTGCCGTCCGGGACACTGAAGCTTTCTTT.

The chain employs TRBV2 and TRBJ2-6; no clear D gene. V lost 5 bases, J lost 2 bases, and 13 bases lay in between. From germline, CDR1 is SNHLY and CDR2 FYNNEI. This CDR3 is 16 amino acids long. This chain's CDR3 is CASSPQEAAGANVLTF. Here the CDR3 DNA reads TGTGCCAGCAGTCCCCAAGAGGCGGCTGGGGCCAACGTCCTGACTTTC. Based on the CDR3 plus reference TRBV2 and TRBJ2-6, the full variable domain is EPEVTQTPSHQVTQMGQEVILRCVPISNHLYFYWYRQILGQKVEFLVSFYNNEISEKSEIFDDQFSVERPDGSNFTLKIRSTKLEDSAMYFCASSPQEAAGANVLTFGAGSRLTVL.

This chain joins TRBV7-9 and TRBJ2-7; TRBD1 matches 7 bases. Looked up from germline, CDR1 is SEHNR and CDR2 is FQNEAQ (reference sequence). V was pared by 5 bases and J by 4 bases, with 11 bases of the junction left unmatched. CDR3 size: 15 residues. This CDR3 is CASSPIRGQIYEQYF. The CDR3 nucleotides are TGTGCCAGCAGCCCTATCCGGGGACAGATTTACGAGCAGTACTTC.

J is TRBJ2-3 and V is TRBV5-1; possibly TRBD2 for D (7 bases). V lost 2 bases to trimming and J lost 5 bases, with 21 bases between them. This CDR3 comprises 17 residues. Germline CDR1 is SGHRS and CDR2 is YFSETQ. The chain's CDR3 is CASSFPPRGRELDTQYF. In nucleotides, the CDR3 is TGCGCCAGCAGCTTCCCCCCCCGGGGGCGGGAGTTAGATACGCAGTATTTT.

This clone appeared once. A much larger clone sits a single nucleotide away, making a read error possible. Additional DNA sequences in this sample encode the identical CDR3. The chain uses TRBV5-4 and TRBJ2-2; unclear D gene. CDR1 is SGHNT and CDR2 is YYREEE in the germline V gene (reference sequence). The CDR3 sequence is 13 residues long. V dropped 0 bases and J dropped 5 bases, with 5 bases sitting between them. Here the CDR3 DNA reads TGTGCCAGCAGCTTGGTAGGGACCGGGGAGCTGTTTTTT. This codes for CASSLVGTGELFF.

This clone was found once. CDR3 sequence: CASSLDGGVYGYTF. As DNA, the CDR3 is TGTGCCAGCAGCTTAGATGGGGGAGTCTATGGCTACACCTTC. V is TRBV7-3 and J is TRBJ1-2, with a tentative D call TRBD1 (5 bases). Trimming removed 2 bases from V and 4 bases from J, with 11 bases in between. In germline, CDR1 is SGHTA, CDR2 FQGTGA. The CDR3 is 14 amino acids.

This chain joins TRBV30 and TRBJ1-2; perhaps TRBD1 as D (5 bases). From germline, CDR1 is GTSNPN and CDR2 SVGIG (reference sequence). V was shortened by 3 bases and J by 0 bases, with 17 bases between the two germline ends. This CDR3 region has 16 residues. The CDR3 here is CAWRSPGRSPNYGYTF. The CDR3 region has the DNA TGTGCCTGGAGGTCACCGGGACGAAGCCCTAACTATGGCTACACCTTC.

V and J are TRBV27 and TRBJ2-3; maybe TRBD2 (5 bases). Germline V gene lookup returns CDR1 MNHEY and CDR2 SMNVEV (reference sequence). This CDR3 contains 13 residues. Between the trimmed V and J ends, which lost 10 bases and 0 bases, there was a span of 11 bases. The CDR3 nucleotides read TGTGCCACAAGACGGGGTAGCACAGATACGCAGTATTTT. This sequence encodes CATRRGSTDTQYF.

This chain joins TRBV7-2 and TRBJ1-2; tentatively, D is TRBD1 (5 bases). Germline assignment: CDR1 SGHTA and CDR2 FQGNSA. The ends were cut back, 0 bases at V and 7 bases at J, with 15 bases in the middle. The CDR3 consists of 15 residues. Written as DNA, the CDR3 is TGTGCCAGCAGCTTAGCGCGTCGGGGCGGGTCTGGCTACACCTTC. It yields the protein CASSLARRGGSGYTF.

A word on this clone: One base separates it from a far larger clone, so it is likely a read error. Other nucleotide sequences from this sample produce the same CDR3. This chain links TRBV30 with TRBJ2-5, with D possibly matching TRBD2 (6 bases). CDR3 length: 14 amino acids. Germline V gives CDR1 GTSNPN, CDR2 SVGIG (reference sequence). This chain's CDR3 is CAWSVPEGGETQYF. The CDR3 nucleotides read TGCGCCTGGAGTGTCCCAGAGGGAGGAGAGACCCAGTACTTC.

The chain has TRBV7-3 and TRBJ2-1; the D is unclear. CDR1 SGHTA and CDR2 FQGTGA come from the germline V gene. The length of the CDR3 is 16 residues. The germline V and J ends were trimmed by 1 base and 6 bases, with 16 bases remaining between them. The CDR3 region is CASSLSRMGPVNEQFF. The CDR3 DNA is TGTGCCAGCAGCTTAAGTAGGATGGGCCCAGTCAATGAGCAGTTCTTC.

The chain carries TRBV4-1 and TRBJ2-7; possibly TRBD1 for D (6 bases). This CDR3 contains 15 residues. Germline values: CDR1 MGHRA, CDR2 YSYEKL. V lost 1 base and J lost 3, with 13 bases in between. The CDR3 DNA is TGCGCCAGCAGCCAAGGAGTCCAGGGGATCTACGAGCAGTACTTC. Residues: CASSQGVQGIYEQYF.

The CDR3 protein is CASSFSRHEQFF. The CDR3 DNA reads TGTGCCAGCAGCTTTTCTCGTCATGAGCAGTTCTTC. The rearrangement uses TRBV11-2 and TRBJ2-1; D remains unclear. Trimming pared 3 bases from V and 8 bases from J, leaving 8 bases between. The germline gives CDR1 SGHAT, CDR2 FQNNGV. This CDR3 comprises 12 residues.

The CDR3 nucleotides are TGTGCCACCAGCAGCGGGACATCTCCATACGGTGAGCAGTTCTTC. Its protein product is CATSSGTSPYGEQFF. The rearrangement links TRBV15 to TRBJ2-1; the D gene is possibly TRBD1 (6 bases). Germline-derived CDR1 and CDR2 are LNHNV and YYDKDF (reference sequence). Trimming removed 3 bases from V and 9 bases from J, with 18 bases in between. The CDR3 length is 15 residues.

V and J are TRBV4-3 and TRBJ2-2; 7 positions agree with TRBD1. The CDR3 is 15 amino acids. Germline assignment: CDR1 LGHNA and CDR2 YSLEER. V shed 0 bases and J 5 bases; nucleotides not matched to a gene: 3. The CDR3 spells CASSQEARGTGELFF. As DNA, the CDR3 is TGCGCCAGCAGCCAAGAGGCCAGGGGGACCGGGGAGCTGTTTTTT.

J is TRBJ1-1 and V is TRBV6-1; D might be TRBD1 (6 bases). CDR3 size: 13 residues. Germline-derived CDR1 and CDR2 are MNHNS and SASEGT. Trimming shortened V by 2 bases and J by 3 bases, and 7 bases separated the two germline ends. Here the CDR3 reads CASSERGDTEAFF. The CDR3 DNA follows: TGTGCCAGCAGTGAAAGGGGGGACACTGAAGCTTTCTTT.

In regard to this clone: Other DNA variants within this sample encode the same CDR3. The genes are TRBV9 and TRBJ2-3, with D possibly matching TRBD1 (5 bases). Per the germline V gene, CDR1 is SGDLS and CDR2 is YYNGEE. V lost 0 bases and J lost 0, with 8 bases in between. The CDR3 runs to 15 residues. CDR3 residues: CASSVGSGSTDTQYF. In nucleotides, the CDR3 is TGTGCCAGCAGCGTAGGGTCAGGGAGCACAGATACGCAGTATTTT.

V is TRBV28 and J is TRBJ1-2, with 8 bases that match TRBD1. The CDR3 extends over 14 amino acids. The germline CDR1 and CDR2 sequences are MDHEN and SYDVKM. J lost 5 bases, V lost 7 bases, and 9 bases had no gene match. CDR3 sequence reads: CASIQQGAGYGYTF. The CDR3 bases are TGTGCCAGCATACAGCAGGGGGCAGGGTATGGCTACACCTTC.

This clone was detected many times. The genes are TRBV11-2 and TRBJ2-2; 9 bases fit TRBD1. V shed 5 bases, J shed 5 bases, and the junction held 6 bases outside the gene matches. In germline, CDR1 is SGHAT, CDR2 FQNNGV. The CDR3 length is 15 residues. Here the CDR3 DNA reads TGTGCCAGCAGCCCCCGGGGGACAGGGACCGGGGAGCTGTTTTTT. Amino acids: CASSPRGTGTGELFF.

The chain recombines TRBV29-1 with TRBJ2-5, with D uncertain. V dropped 6 bases and J dropped 2 bases, with 13 bases sitting between them. The CDR3 loop spans 13 amino acids. The germline CDR1 and CDR2 sequences are SQVTM and ANQGSEA. CDR3 nucleotides: TGCAGCGTCGACGGGCGGATACAAGAGACCCAGTACTTC. Amino acids: CSVDGRIQETQYF.